This T cell receptor beta chain was observed in a study of TIL therapy for anti-PD-1-resistant metastatic lung cancer. Turning to the study itself: Progressing patients received lymphodepletion, expanded TIL infusion and IL-2. Half of patients were current or former smokers.

This was the immunoSEQ v3 assay. TCRdb's table, derived via immunoSEQ multiplex PCR, lists solely in-frame clones and lacks some. The table has under 60,000 clones, 80% to 90% seen once. This CDR3 region has 15 residues. The germline V gene encodes CDR1 LGHDT and CDR2 YNNKEL (reference sequence). J gave up 3 bases and V 5 bases, and 3 bases lay outside the gene matches. Time point given: pre-treatment sample, taken before nivolumab and TIL therapy. Adults with stage 4 NSCLC were enrolled in a phase I trial. General study findings and limits: Patients were highly selected, enriched for treatment-naive, never-smoker and oncogene-addicted cases.

In its sample, this clone was seen once. Antigen unknown. This specimen consisted of blood, obtained at baseline. This sequence originates from a person aged 25 to 85 with non-small cell lung cancer. V gene TRBV3-1 (or the pseudogene TRBV3-2) combines with J gene TRBJ2-1, with TRBD2 matching over 11 bases. The DNA for the CDR3 is TGTGCCAGCAGCGCCGGGACTAGCGGCTACAATGAGCAGTTCTTC. It translates to CASSAGTSGYNEQFF.